The 2 T cell receptor beta chains listed next were all sequenced from one sample in a study of blood T cell repertoires in COVID-19. Libraries were prepared by immunoSEQ multiplex PCR; TCRdb keeps only in-frame clonotypes and omits some of them. Of roughly 250,000 clones listed, about 83% are singletons. Sequencing was performed on PBMCs or T cells enriched from blood (not recorded which). These TCRs come from a woman in her forties or fifties who had recovered from COVID-19.

CDR3 sequence (DNA): TGTGCCAGCAGCACAGGGTACTCTGGGGCCAACGTCCTGACTTTC. It specifies CASSTGYSGANVLTF. The chain is built from TRBV7-8 and TRBJ2-6, with D maybe TRBD1 (6 bases). The germline V and J ends were trimmed by 5 bases and 0 bases, with 8 bases remaining between them. Germline V gives CDR1 SGHVS, CDR2 FQNEAQ. The CDR3 totals 15 residues.

This sequence joins TRBV2 and TRBJ1-4; no clear D. CDR1 and CDR2 from the germline V gene are SNHLY and FYNNEI. The CDR3 covers 17 residues. V lost 3 bases to trimming and J lost 2 bases, with 16 bases between them. DNA of the CDR3: TGTGCCAGCAGTGATGGTCGCAGTACCACCACTAATGAAAAACTGTTTTTT. Residues: CASSDGRSTTTNEKLFF.